These 5 T cell receptor beta chains were sequenced from one sample in a study of T cell repertoires in cytomegalovirus infection (dated by TCRdb to about 2019). The instrument was an Illumina HiSeq 1500. Starting from the raw public reads, TCRdb applied fastp trimming at Q25, assembled clones with MiXCR and retained in-frame beta chains. For every CDR3 protein sequence, its rows merge into one entry that carries the most common genes and DNA. The sample table holds under 200,000 distinct CDR3 sequences, of which under 30% were seen once. Just over 30% of the sample comes from the top ten. Sequencing was carried out using PBMCs. The receptors were gathered from a human donor in good health (CMV status not recorded). Some clones in this sample may be carry-over from other donors' samples.

The V and J genes are TRBV25-1 and TRBJ2-1; no reliable D call. This CDR3 is built from 14 residues. CDR1 MGHDK and CDR2 SYGVNS come from the germline V gene. V dropped 4 bases and J dropped 7 bases, with 14 bases sitting between them. This CDR3 reads CASSAREVSNEQFF. As DNA, the CDR3 is TGTGCCAGCAGTGCTCGTGAAGTTTCGAATGAGCAGTTCTTC.

This sequence joins TRBV6-5 and TRBJ2-7; 8 bases map to TRBD1. Germline V gene sequence: CDR1 MNHEY, CDR2 SVGAGI. V was pared by 5 bases and J by 9 bases, with 9 bases of the junction left unmatched. This CDR3 comprises 13 residues. The CDR3 nucleotides are TGTGCCAGCAGTATTGGACAGGGTAGCGTGCAGTACTTC. As protein: CASSIGQGSVQYF.

This clonotype was found many times. This chain links TRBV7-9 with TRBJ1-2; TRBD1 agrees at 10 bases. Germline CDR1 reads SEHNR; CDR2 reads FQNEAQ (reference sequence). The junction had 7 bases not matched to a gene; V was cut back by 4 bases and J by 8 bases. The CDR3 is 14 amino acids. The CDR3 region is CASSYGQGGLGYTF. CDR3 nucleotides: TGTGCCAGCAGCTACGGACAGGGGGGATTGGGCTACACCTTC.

This clonotype came up many times. V gene TRBV12-3 or TRBV12-4 combines with J gene TRBJ2-7; weak D call: TRBD1 (6 bases). Trimming took off 5 bases at V and 4 bases at J, with 15 bases between the two ends. This CDR3 is built from 14 residues. CDR3 sequence (DNA): TGTGCCAGCAGTCCCAGAGTGGGGGCGTACGAGCAGTACTTC. It translates to CASSPRVGAYEQYF.

The chain carries TRBV7-3 and TRBJ2-1; D gene uncertain. CDR1 and CDR2 from the germline V gene are SGHTA and FQGTGA. Trimming shortened V by 2 bases and J by 0 bases, and 8 bases separated the two germline ends. This CDR3 region has 15 residues. The CDR3 DNA is TGTGCCAGCAGCTTATCGGCGAGCTCCTACAATGAGCAGTTCTTC. It translates to CASSLSASSYNEQFF.